This T cell receptor (beta chain) originates from a study of shared clonotypes between healthy human individuals. The CDR3 contains 13 residues. Germline lookup yields CDR1 SQVTM and CDR2 ANQGSEA. The germline V and J ends were trimmed by 3 bases and 1 base, with 9 bases remaining between them. The authors split each subset's genomic DNA evenly across several immunoSEQ plates. Repertoires were generated with immunoSEQ multiplex PCR, while TCRdb's copy carries only in-frame clones and drops some. The sample lists hundreds of thousands of clones, 72% occurring once. This clone has more than one count but fewer than ten.

J is TRBJ2-5 and V is TRBV29-1, with D possibly matching TRBD2 (6 bases). This clonotype originated in a woman between 25 and 40 years old in good health. The source material was memory CD4+ T cells sorted from blood. Subset specified: CD45RA-negative fraction. CDR3 sequence (DNA): TGCAGCGTTGATCACGGGAGCCAAGAGACCCAGTACTTC. This sequence encodes CSVDHGSQETQYF. Combining the CDR3 with reference TRBV29-1 and TRBJ2-5 gives the whole variable domain SAVISQKPSRDICQRGTSLTIQCQVDSQVTMMFWYRQQPGQSLTLIATANQGSEATYESGFVIDKFPISRPNLTFSTLTVSNMSPEDSSIYLCSVDHGSQETQYFGPGTRLLVL.